The sequence of this T cell receptor (beta chain) was determined in a study of blood T cell repertoires in COVID-19 (dated by TCRdb to the early 2020s). For the study in its entirety: Collaborator samples came from the United States, Italy and Spain and covered acute and convalescent phases of COVID-19. Samples were obtained from the ongoing ImmuneRACE study (first 160 participants) and from 1,254 subjects provided by 6 global collaborators. The dataset comprised deeply sampled blood TCRbeta repertoires from subjects exposed to, actively infected with, or recovered from COVID-19. The material from the prospective study consisted of cDNA or gDNA derived from T cells, B-cell-depleted T cells, or PBMCs. Nearly every sample came with metadata listing a de-identified subject ID, COVID-19 status, age in years and sex. Where available, HLA class I and class II types were taken from metadata supplied by the sample provider and were not determined by assay-based typing. A freely available public database, intended as a resource for researchers studying the immune response to SARS-CoV-2, is where the repertoires were released. The paper's findings and limits, for the study overall: The quantity of clinical and demographic metadata differed by source and by participant and was supplied without curation.

About this clone itself: Its binding antigen is unknown. No much larger clone is present one base from it, and per-base qualities are unavailable.

There are 13 amino acids in the CDR3, from cysteine to phenylalanine inclusive. Solely the CDR3 DNA is kept, with 39 bases framed from the first base. Looking up the germline V gene (reference sequence) yields CDR1 SGHKS and CDR2 YYEKEE. V lost 2 bases and J lost 7 bases; the stretch between them is 10 bases long. TCRbeta CDR3 regions were amplified from genomic DNA by means of the immunoSEQ Assay, a bias-controlled multiplex PCR. Processing in the source paper ran as follows. Nucleated cell counts per sample were estimated from amplification of reference gene primers within the assay. To quantify the absolute abundance of each unique TCRbeta CDR3 rearrangement, sequence reads were collapsed and filtered. For each sample, productive Simpson clonality was calculated by taking the square root of Simpson's diversity index across productive rearrangements. TCRdb carries this immuneACCESS record with in-frame sequences only. Its versions omit some clonotypes, under half of them owing to an unresolved V gene in the studies checked, with the rest unexplained. V, J and clone size are taken as reported in that table, and D and trimming were inferred from the DNA itself. The sample yields 95,000 to 150,000 clones; about 70% were counted once. The ten most abundant clones make up 2.2% of the sample.

Whole blood was collected in K2EDTA tubes by collaborating institutions according to the institutions' own protocols. For TCRbeta analysis, collaborators shipped samples as frozen whole blood, isolated PBMCs, or DNA extracted from either of those sample types. The sequencing sample was made of peripheral blood. The V and J segments used are TRBV5-5 and TRBJ1-5; the D gene is not confidently resolved. The sequence derives from a woman aged 70 to 79 with acute or convalescent COVID-19. The sequenced DNA is TGTGCCAGCAGCTTAGACACCGTCCAGCCCCAGCATTTT. This encodes CASSLDTVQPQHF.